The sequence of this T cell receptor (beta chain) was determined in a study of metastatic and nonmetastatic thyroid tumors. Trimming pared 3 bases from V and 0 bases from J, leaving 6 bases between. The CDR3 is 14 amino acids. Germline values: CDR1 DFQATT, CDR2 SNEGSKA (reference sequence). Broader study findings: Relative to benign nodules, malignant thyroid tumors were reportedly characterized by significantly elevated TCR beta diversity in blood and tumor.

Among the patients, none had received any treatment before thyroid surgery. This clone was picked up many times. Its antigen is not identified. As handled by the study authors: Clinicopathological groups supplied CDR3 differences that were used to build a distant-metastasis classifier for papillary thyroid cancer. TCRdb re-called clones from the PCR reads using MiXCR. These V and J calls derive from TCRdb rather than the authors' analysis. Of over 35,000 clones in the sample, about a sixth were seen once. Sample: tumor tissue. The receptor was isolated from a female donor with papillary thyroid cancer or a benign thyroid nodule (not recorded which). Some clones in this sample may be carry-over from other donors' samples. This sequence joins TRBV20-1 and TRBJ1-6, with TRBD1 as a possible D gene (6 bases). The CDR3 is CSARTGSYNSPLHF. CDR3 bases: TGCAGTGCTAGGACAGGCTCCTATAATTCACCCCTCCACTTT.